These 20 T cell receptor beta chains came from one sample sequenced in a study of shared clonotypes between healthy human individuals. Measured with immunoSEQ multiplex PCR; TCRdb has only the in-frame clones, and not every one. The table lists approximately 500,000 clones, almost 97% of them singletons. Sequenced material: naive CD4+ T cells sorted from blood. Subset described: CD45RA+ positively selected. The receptors come from a woman in her 30s in good health.

The chain is built from TRBV4-2 and TRBJ2-3; 9 bases line up with TRBD2. V lost 2 bases and J lost 4; bases outside the gene matches: 4. From germline, CDR1 is LGHNA and CDR2 YNFKEQ. The CDR3 contains 15 residues. As DNA, the CDR3 is TGTGCCAGCAGCCAAACGCCTAGCGGGGCAGATACGCAGTATTTT. As protein: CASSQTPSGADTQYF.

V and J are TRBV7-6 and TRBJ2-5; D might be TRBD1 (6 bases). Germline CDR1 reads SGHVS; CDR2 reads FNYEAQ. CDR3 size: 17 residues. V gave up 5 bases and J gave up 2 bases, with 21 bases separating them. For the CDR3, the DNA is TGTGCCAGCAGCCACGTCCTAAAGGGACACAATCAAGAGACCCAGTACTTC. Amino acids: CASSHVLKGHNQETQYF.

The V and J genes are TRBV4-1 and TRBJ1-5, with TRBD1 matching over 7 bases. With V trimmed by 1 base and J by 4 bases, 4 bases remained unmatched. This CDR3 spans 15 amino acids. Germline V CDR1 and CDR2: MGHRA, YSYEKL. The CDR3 nucleotides are TGCGCCAGCAGCCAAGTCGGGACAGTGAATCAGCCCCAGCATTTT. This codes for CASSQVGTVNQPQHF.

J is TRBJ2-7 and V is TRBV11-2; D not resolved. This CDR3 comprises 11 residues. V was pared by 4 bases and J by 4 bases, with 5 bases between. Germline V gives CDR1 SGHAT, CDR2 FQNNGV. CDR3 bases: TGTGCCAGCAGCTCGGTGTACGAGCAGTACTTC. Translated: CASSSVYEQYF.

The V call is TRBV28, the J call TRBJ1-5, with TRBD1 as a possible D gene (6 bases). CDR1 and CDR2 from the germline V gene are MDHEN and SYDVKM. V shed 4 bases and J shed 4 bases, with 8 bases lying between them. The CDR3 runs 13 residues. The CDR3 loop is CASSYRANQPQHF. The CDR3 nucleotides read TGTGCCAGCAGTTACAGGGCGAATCAGCCCCAGCATTTT.

This chain links TRBV19 with TRBJ2-2; 8 bases are a match to TRBD2. Per the germline V gene, CDR1 is LNHDA and CDR2 is SQIVND (reference sequence). This CDR3 is 15 amino acids long. Trimming at V came to 3 bases and at J to 5 bases, leaving 5 bases not matched to a gene. The CDR3: CASSIWASGTGELFF. The DNA of the CDR3 is TGTGCCAGTAGTATTTGGGCTAGCGGGACCGGGGAGCTGTTTTTT. Filled out from reference TRBV19 and TRBJ2-2, the complete variable domain reads DGGITQSPKYLFRKEGQNVTLSCEQNLNHDAMYWYRQDPGQGLRLIYYSQIVNDFQKGDIAEGYSVSREKKESFPLTVTSAQKNPTAFYLCASSIWASGTGELFFGEGSRLTVL.

Only a few counts were recorded for this clone. The chain has TRBV5-1 and TRBJ2-3; TRBD2 matches at 11 bases. This CDR3 spans 16 amino acids. The V and J ends lost 4 bases and 2 bases, in that order; junction bases with no gene match: 6. Germline values: CDR1 SGHRS, CDR2 YFSETQ. CDR3 region: CASSPGLAAITDTQYF. The CDR3 nucleotides are TGCGCCAGCAGCCCGGGACTAGCGGCAATCACAGATACGCAGTATTTT.

V and J are TRBV6-6 and TRBJ2-2; 8 positions agree with TRBD1. V dropped 2 bases and J dropped 1; count of bases not matched to a gene: 0. Germline V gene sequence: CDR1 MNHNY, CDR2 SVGAGI (reference sequence). The length of the CDR3 is 15 residues. For the CDR3, the DNA is TGTGCCAGCAGTTACGACAGGGGGAACACCGGGGAGCTGTTTTTT. Translated, it gives CASSYDRGNTGELFF.

This chain joins TRBV28 and TRBJ1-2; perhaps TRBD1 as D (5 bases). V lost 4 bases, J lost 7 bases, and 13 bases lay in between. The CDR3 has 13 residues. Germline CDR1 is MDHEN and CDR2 is SYDVKM. The CDR3 nucleotides are TGTGCCAGCAGTTCTCAGGGTCTCCGTGGCTACACCTTC. Protein: CASSSQGLRGYTF.

The V gene is TRBV4-2, the J gene TRBJ2-7; 10 bases match TRBD2. The CDR3 spans 18 residues. CDR1 is LGHNA and CDR2 is YNFKEQ in the germline V gene. J lost 0 bases, V lost 4 bases, and 12 bases had no gene match. The CDR3 here is CASSPRLAGVPPSYEQYF. In DNA, the CDR3 is TGTGCCAGCAGCCCCCGCCTAGCGGGAGTACCCCCCTCCTACGAGCAGTACTTC.

This chain joins TRBV11-2 and TRBJ2-4; D is perhaps TRBD1 (6 bases). V was cut by 5 bases and J by 8 bases, with 19 bases left in between. Germline V gene lookup returns CDR1 SGHAT and CDR2 FQNNGV. The CDR3 runs 15 residues. CDR3 sequence reads: CASSELRDKWDIQYF. For the CDR3, the DNA is TGTGCCAGCAGCGAGCTCCGGGACAAATGGGACATTCAGTACTTC.

The rearrangement joins TRBV5-1 to TRBJ2-7, with 9 bases fitting TRBD2. The CDR3 covers 13 residues. Trimming removed 5 bases from V and 4 bases from J; junction bases left unmatched: 4. Germline V gene sequence: CDR1 SGHRS, CDR2 YFSETQ. The CDR3 loop is CASSSGSMYEQYF. The CDR3 region has the DNA TGCGCCAGCAGTAGCGGGAGTATGTACGAGCAGTACTTC.

This chain connects TRBV28 to TRBJ2-7; D gene unclear. This CDR3 spans 14 amino acids. V lost 7 bases and J 2 bases, leaving 15 bases between the germline ends. Germline V gene data show CDR1 as MDHEN and CDR2 as SYDVKM. This CDR3 is CASTPVASTYEQYF. CDR3 in DNA: TGTGCCAGCACCCCCGTAGCCAGCACCTACGAGCAGTACTTC.

The chain employs TRBV5-1 and TRBJ2-4; possibly TRBD2 for D (7 bases). The germline V gene has CDR1 SGHRS and CDR2 YFSETQ. The V end lost 3 bases, the J end lost 1 base, and 11 bases lay between the germline ends. There are 15 residues in the CDR3. The CDR3 DNA follows: TGCGCCAGCAGCTCCGGGGGGCAGGCCAAAAACATTCAGTACTTC. Protein product: CASSSGGQAKNIQYF. The whole variable domain, remainder taken from reference TRBV5-1 and TRBJ2-4, is KAGVTQTPRYLIKTRGQQVTLSCSPISGHRSVSWYQQTPGQGLQFLFEYFSETQRNKGNFPGRFSGRQFSNSRSEMNVSTLELGDSALYLCASSSGGQAKNIQYFGAGTRLSVL.

The CDR3 DNA reads as TGTGCCAGCTCACCAGTCCTAGCGGTTACCTACGAGCAGTACTTC. Its translation is CASSPVLAVTYEQYF. The chain couples TRBV18 to TRBJ2-7, with 7 bases that match TRBD2. The CDR3 covers 15 residues. Germline CDR1 and CDR2: KGHSH and LQKENI. J lost 2 bases, V lost 2 bases, and 6 bases had no gene match.

The V call is TRBV11-2, the J call TRBJ2-7, with 13 bases lining up with TRBD2. This CDR3 spans 15 amino acids. The V and J ends lost 5 bases and 6 bases, in that order; junction bases with no gene match: 7. CDR1 is SGHAT, CDR2 FQNNGV, per germline. The CDR3 reads CASSPQTSGGLEQYF. The CDR3 DNA sequence: TGTGCCAGCAGCCCGCAGACTAGCGGGGGGCTCGAGCAGTACTTC.

The chain employs TRBV2 and TRBJ2-5, with TRBD2 identical over 10 bases. The CDR3 consists of 16 residues. The germline V gene encodes CDR1 SNHLY and CDR2 FYNNEI. The J segment lost 2 bases and the V segment lost 6 bases, leaving 9 bases of the junction unmatched. Here the CDR3 DNA reads TGTGCCAGCAGCGACCAACTAGCGGGATTTCAAGAGACCCAGTACTTC. This codes for CASSDQLAGFQETQYF.

About this clone: Other nucleotide sequences in the sample specify the same CDR3. V usage is TRBV7-9 and J usage is TRBJ2-3; D not resolved. This CDR3 is 13 amino acids long. Looked up from germline, CDR1 is SEHNR and CDR2 is FQNEAQ (reference sequence). Trimming stripped 1 base from V and 3 bases from J, with 5 bases between. The CDR3 spells CASSLGSTDTQYF. The CDR3 nucleotides are TGTGCCAGCAGCTTAGGATCAACAGATACGCAGTATTTT.

This clone has only a few counts. The chain joins TRBV6-5 to TRBJ2-5; no clear D gene. The CDR3 length is 13 residues. Trimming stripped 2 bases from V and 7 bases from J, with 11 bases between. Per germline, CDR1 MNHEY and CDR2 SVGAGI. The CDR3 nucleotides are TGTGCCAGCAGTTACGAGGCCCGCCGGACCCAGTACTTC. Its translation is CASSYEARRTQYF.

The rearrangement uses TRBV5-6 and TRBJ2-7; TRBD2 matches 8 bases. V lost 1 base, J lost 3 bases, and 6 bases stayed unmatched. The germline CDR1 and CDR2 sequences are SGHDT and YYEEEE. The CDR3 extends over 15 amino acids. CDR3 protein: CASSLYSGNRYEQYF. In DNA form, the CDR3 reads TGTGCCAGCAGCTTGTATAGCGGGAACCGCTACGAGCAGTACTTC.